Here is one TCR beta chain with its context. Its antigen is still unknown. The repertoire was sequenced with immunoSEQ multiplex PCR; TCRdb's copy has only in-frame clones and lacks some. The sample holds about 36,000 clones, about nine tenths seen once. Germline values: CDR1 MNHEY, CDR2 SVGAGI. With V trimmed by 9 bases and J by 5 bases, 9 bases remained unmatched. This CDR3 is 14 amino acids long. These data come from a study of monozygotic twins with cystic fibrosis. General observations from the study: Unrelated CF individuals shared fewer identical clonotypes than monozygotic CF twins. Co-twins had the most similar V usage for 13 of 16 pairs, J for 8. The repertoire was suggested to be naive-dominated, clonality median around 0.01.

Sequenced input: blood. The rearrangement links TRBV6-5 to TRBJ1-2, with 10 bases aligning to TRBD1. The source of this sequence is a boy younger than 10 with cystic fibrosis. The CDR3, as DNA: TGTGCCAGTCGCTTACGGGGACAGGGGTATGGCTACACCTTC. This sequence encodes CASRLRGQGYGYTF.